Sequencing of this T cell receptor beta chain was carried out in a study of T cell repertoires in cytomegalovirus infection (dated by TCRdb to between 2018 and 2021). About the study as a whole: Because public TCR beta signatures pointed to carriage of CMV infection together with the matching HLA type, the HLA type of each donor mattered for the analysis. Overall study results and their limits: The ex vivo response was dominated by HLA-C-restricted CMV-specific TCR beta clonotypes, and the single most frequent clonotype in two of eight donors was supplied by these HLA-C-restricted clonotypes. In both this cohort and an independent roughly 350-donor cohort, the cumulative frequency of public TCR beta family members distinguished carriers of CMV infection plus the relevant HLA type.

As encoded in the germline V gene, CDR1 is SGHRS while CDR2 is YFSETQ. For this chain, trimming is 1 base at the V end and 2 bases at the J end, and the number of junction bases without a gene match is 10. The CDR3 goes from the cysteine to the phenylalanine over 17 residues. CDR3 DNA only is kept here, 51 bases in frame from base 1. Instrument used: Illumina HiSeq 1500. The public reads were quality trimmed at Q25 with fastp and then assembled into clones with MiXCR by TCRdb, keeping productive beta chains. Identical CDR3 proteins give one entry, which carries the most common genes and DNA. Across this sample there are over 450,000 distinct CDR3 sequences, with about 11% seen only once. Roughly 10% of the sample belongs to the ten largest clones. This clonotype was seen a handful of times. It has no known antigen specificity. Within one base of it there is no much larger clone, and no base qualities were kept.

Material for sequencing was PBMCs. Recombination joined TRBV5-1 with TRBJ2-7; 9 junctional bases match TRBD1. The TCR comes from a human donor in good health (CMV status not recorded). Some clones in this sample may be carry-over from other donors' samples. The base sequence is TGCGCCAGCAGCTTGTCGGGTCGTGGGACAGGGACCTACGAGCAGTACTTC. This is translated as CASSLSGRGTGTYEQYF.